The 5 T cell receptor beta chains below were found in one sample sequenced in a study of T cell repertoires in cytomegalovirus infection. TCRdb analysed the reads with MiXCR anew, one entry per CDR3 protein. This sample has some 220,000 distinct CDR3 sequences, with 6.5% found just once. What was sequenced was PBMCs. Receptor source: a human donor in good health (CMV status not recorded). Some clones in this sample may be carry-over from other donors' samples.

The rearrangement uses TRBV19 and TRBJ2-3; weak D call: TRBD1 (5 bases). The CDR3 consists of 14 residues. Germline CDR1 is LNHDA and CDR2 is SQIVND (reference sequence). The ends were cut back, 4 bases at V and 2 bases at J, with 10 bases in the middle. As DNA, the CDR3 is TGTGCCAGTAGTAAGGGGCCCCTCACAGATACGCAGTATTTT. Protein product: CASSKGPLTDTQYF.

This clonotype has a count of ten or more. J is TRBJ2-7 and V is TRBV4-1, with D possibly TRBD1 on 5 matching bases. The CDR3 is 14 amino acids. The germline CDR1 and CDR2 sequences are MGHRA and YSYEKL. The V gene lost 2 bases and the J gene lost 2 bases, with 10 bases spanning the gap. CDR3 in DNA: TGCGCCAGCAGCCAACCCACGACAGCCTACGAGCAGTACTTC. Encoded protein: CASSQPTTAYEQYF.

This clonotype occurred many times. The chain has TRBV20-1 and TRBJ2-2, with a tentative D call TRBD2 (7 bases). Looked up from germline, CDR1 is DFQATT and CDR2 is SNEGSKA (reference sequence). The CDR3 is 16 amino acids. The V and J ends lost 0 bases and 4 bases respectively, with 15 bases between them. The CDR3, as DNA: TGCAGTGCTAGAGAAGGGGGGGGACACCTCACCGGGGAGCTGTTTTTT. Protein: CSAREGGGHLTGELFF.

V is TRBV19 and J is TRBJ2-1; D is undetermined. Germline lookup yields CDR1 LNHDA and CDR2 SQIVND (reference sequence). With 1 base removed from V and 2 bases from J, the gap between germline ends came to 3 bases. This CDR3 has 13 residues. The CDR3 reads CASSIGAYNEQFF. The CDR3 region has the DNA TGTGCCAGTAGTATAGGAGCCTACAATGAGCAGTTCTTC.

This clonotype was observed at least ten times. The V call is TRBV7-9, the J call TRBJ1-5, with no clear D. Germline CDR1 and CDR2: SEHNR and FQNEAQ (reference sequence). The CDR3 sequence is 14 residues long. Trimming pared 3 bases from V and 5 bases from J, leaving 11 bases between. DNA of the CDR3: TGTGCCAGCAGCTTTGGGCTCGATCATCAGCCCCAGCATTTT. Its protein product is CASSFGLDHQPQHF.